This entry features one T cell receptor beta chain sequence. The antigen is not known. The data belong to a study of response to subunit inactivated influenza vaccine. The V gene lost 4 bases and the J gene lost 1 base, with 13 bases spanning the gap. Germline values: CDR1 MNHEY, CDR2 SVGAGI. The CDR3 extends over 15 amino acids. Findings of the study overall: New T cells are recruited in small numbers by each seasonal influenza vaccination, according to the authors' suggestion.

TCRdb fed the RT-PCR reads into MiXCR, producing one record per CDR3 protein. The data show over 150,000 distinct CDR3 sequences, with around an eighth seen just once and approximately 30% held by the top ten. J is TRBJ2-5 and V is TRBV6-5, with D perhaps TRBD1 (5 bases). The clonotype originates from a man aged 50 to 60 who received an inactivated influenza vaccine. The material was CD8+ T cells sorted from PBMCs, obtained more than 4 days after vaccination. CDR3 amino acids: CASSLSQASQETQYF. CDR3 sequence (DNA): TGTGCCAGCAGTTTATCACAGGCCTCCCAAGAGACCCAGTACTTC.